The 32 T cell receptor beta chains given below trace back to one sample, sequenced in a study of shared clonotypes between healthy human individuals. Produced via immunoSEQ multiplex PCR; TCRdb's table is partial and in-frame only. This table has about 600,000 clones, roughly 98% appearing once. The naive CD8 subset, CD45RO-negative cells positively selected for CCR7, excluded terminally differentiated effector memory CD45RA+ cells. Sequencing used naive CD8+ T cells sorted from blood. The origin of the receptors is a man aged 25-45 years in good health.

J is TRBJ2-1 and V is TRBV5-1; 7 nucleotides agree with TRBD2. The CDR3 spans 15 residues. V was pared by 7 bases and J by 7 bases, with 14 bases of the junction left unmatched. The germline V gene encodes CDR1 SGHRS and CDR2 YFSETQ. Written as DNA, the CDR3 is TGCGCCAGCGGGGACCGGGTGACTAGCATAAATGAGCAGTTCTTC. This encodes CASGDRVTSINEQFF.

The chain combines TRBV21-1 with TRBJ1-4. TRBV21-1 is recorded as a pseudogene. The CDR3 length is 17 residues. CDR3 coding DNA: TGTGCCAGCAGCTTGCGGGACGCGGGAAGGGTAATTGAAAAACTGTTTTTT. This sequence encodes CASSLRDAGRVIEKLFF.

This clone has a single count. The V and J genes are TRBV10-3 and TRBJ1-5; possible D gene TRBD1, 6 bases. The V and J ends lost 0 bases and 2 bases respectively, with 8 bases between them. The CDR3 consists of 15 residues. Looked up from germline, CDR1 is ENHRY and CDR2 is SYGVKD. In DNA form, the CDR3 reads TGTGCCATCAGTGAGTCAGGGGGTGGCAATCAGCCCCAGCATTTT. Amino acids: CAISESGGGNQPQHF.

V usage is TRBV4-1 and J usage is TRBJ1-2; tentatively, D is TRBD1 (5 bases). CDR3 size: 16 residues. With 2 bases removed from V and 0 bases from J, the gap between germline ends came to 13 bases. Germline values: CDR1 MGHRA, CDR2 YSYEKL. In nucleotides, the CDR3 is TGCGCCAGCAGCCAATACCGGACATCCGCTAACTATGGCTACACCTTC. Translation gives CASSQYRTSANYGYTF.

As regards this clone: A junction boundary mismatches the germline segment, possibly from a read error. The rearrangement joins TRBV7-8 to TRBJ2-7; TRBD2 matches at 12 bases. The CDR3 length is 12 residues. Germline V gene data show CDR1 as SGHVS and CDR2 as FQNEAQ. CDR3 region: CASSSETSGSVF. The CDR3 bases are TGTGCCAGCAGCTCGGAGACTAGCGGGAGTGTATTC. Complete variable domain (other parts from reference TRBV7-8 and TRBJ2-7): GAGVSQSPRYKVAKRGQDVALRCDPISGHVSLFWYQQALGQGPEFLTYFQNEAQLDKSGLPSDRFFAERPEGSVSTLKIQRTQQEDSAVYLCASSSETSGSVFGPGTRLTVT.

The rearrangement links TRBV25-1 to TRBJ2-1; tentatively, D is TRBD2 (6 bases). Trimming stripped 3 bases from V and 3 bases from J, with 9 bases between. CDR1 and CDR2 (germline): MGHDK, SYGVNS. The CDR3 is made up of 14 amino acids. CDR3 residues: CASSDSGFYNEQFF. CDR3 bases: TGTGCCAGCAGTGATAGCGGTTTCTACAATGAGCAGTTCTTC.

This chain uses TRBV11-2 with TRBJ2-5, with 10 bases that match TRBD2. The V gene end was trimmed by 1 base and the J gene end by 5 bases; junction bases not matched to a gene: 10. The germline gives CDR1 SGHAT, CDR2 FQNNGV. This CDR3 contains 17 residues. CDR3 DNA sequence: TGTGCCAGCAGCTTAGGGGCTAGCGGGAGCATTGGGGAGACCCAGTACTTC. It encodes CASSLGASGSIGETQYF.

The chain couples TRBV27 to TRBJ1-5, with a possible D match to TRBD1 (6 bases). Trimming shortened V by 6 bases and J by 1 base, and 13 bases separated the two germline ends. Germline CDR1 MNHEY, CDR2 SMNVEV (reference sequence). The CDR3 is 15 residues long. CDR3 region: CASRPGTQSNQPQHF. The CDR3 DNA is TGTGCCAGCAGACCCGGGACACAGAGCAATCAGCCCCAGCATTTT.

This clone was detected once. The chain recombines TRBV19 with TRBJ2-7; 9 nucleotides line up with TRBD2. The ends lost 3 bases at V and 2 bases at J; junction bases unmatched: 5. The V gene's germline CDR1 is LNHDA and CDR2 SQIVND (reference sequence). This CDR3 has 15 amino acids. The CDR3 nucleotides read TGTGCCAGTAGTATTTTTGGCGGGAGGGCCTACGAGCAGTACTTC. It is translated as CASSIFGGRAYEQYF.

The rearrangement links TRBV6-5 to TRBJ2-1, with TRBD2 identical over 11 bases. CDR1 and CDR2 from the germline V gene are MNHEY and SVGAGI. V was pared by 2 bases and J by 6 bases, with 0 bases of the junction left unmatched. The CDR3 runs 14 residues. The CDR3 spells CASSYGTSGNEQFF. Written as DNA, the CDR3 is TGTGCCAGCAGTTACGGGACTAGCGGCAATGAGCAGTTCTTC.

J is TRBJ2-7 and V is TRBV2; 7 bases agree with TRBD1. CDR3 length: 13 residues. In germline, CDR1 is SNHLY, CDR2 FYNNEI. Germline trimming cut 7 bases from V and 0 bases from J; bases unmatched to any gene: 3. CDR3 protein: CASTDRDSYEQYF. DNA of the CDR3: TGTGCCAGCACTGACAGGGACTCCTACGAGCAGTACTTC. Full variable domain (rest looked up from reference TRBV2 and TRBJ2-7): EPEVTQTPSHQVTQMGQEVILRCVPISNHLYFYWYRQILGQKVEFLVSFYNNEISEKSEIFDDQFSVERPDGSNFTLKIRSTKLEDSAMYFCASTDRDSYEQYFGPGTRLTVT.

The CDR3: CASGLGRAYNEQFF. CDR3 bases: TGTGCTAGTGGTTTGGGCCGGGCGTACAATGAGCAGTTCTTC. V and J are TRBV12-5 and TRBJ2-1; D unclear. The CDR3 runs to 14 residues. Germline CDR1 is LGHNT and CDR2 is FRNRAP. The V and J ends lost 1 base and 4 bases respectively, with 8 bases between them.

The chain employs TRBV4-1 and TRBJ2-7, with TRBD2 matching 12 bases. With 3 bases clipped from V and 3 bases from J, the junction kept 6 bases outside the gene matches. This CDR3 contains 16 residues. Germline V gene lookup returns CDR1 MGHRA and CDR2 YSYEKL. This CDR3 reads CASSQRLAGVDYEQYF. The DNA for the CDR3 is TGCGCCAGCAGCCAGAGACTAGCGGGAGTAGACTACGAGCAGTACTTC.

CDR3 DNA: TGTGCCAGCAGGGGCCCAGCTAACTATGGCTACACCTTC. Protein: CASRGPANYGYTF. The chain uses TRBV25-1 and TRBJ1-2; D gene uncertain. CDR3 length equals 13 residues. V shed 6 bases and J shed 0 bases, with 8 bases lying between them. Germline V gene lookup returns CDR1 MGHDK and CDR2 SYGVNS.

The chain recombines TRBV7-6 with TRBJ2-3; 8 bases align to TRBD2. The CDR3 spans 18 residues. Trimming took 0 bases from V and 2 from J; bases not matched to a gene: 10. Germline V CDR1 and CDR2: SGHVS, FNYEAQ. The CDR3 region is CASSLATGAGAVTDTQYF. For the CDR3, the DNA is TGTGCCAGCAGCTTAGCGACCGGAGCGGGAGCGGTCACAGATACGCAGTATTTT.

This chain uses TRBV19 with TRBJ2-6, with a weak D call TRBD1 (6 bases). Per germline, CDR1 LNHDA and CDR2 SQIVND (reference sequence). V lost 9 bases to trimming and J lost 4 bases, with 16 bases between them. The CDR3 has 15 amino acids. CDR3 region: CASDPTGSGANVLTF. Here the CDR3 DNA reads TGTGCCAGCGATCCCACAGGGTCCGGGGCCAACGTCCTGACTTTC.

The rearrangement links TRBV7-9 to TRBJ2-5, with 8 nucleotides matching TRBD2. Germline values: CDR1 SEHNR, CDR2 FQNEAQ (reference sequence). V dropped 4 bases and J dropped 3; count of bases not matched to a gene: 10. The CDR3 contains 16 residues. The CDR3 coding sequence is TGTGCCAGCAGCTCCCCGGACAGCGGGAGTAAAGAGACCCAGTACTTC. It is translated as CASSSPDSGSKETQYF.

Points on this clone: Other DNA sequences from this sample encode an identical CDR3 as well. The J gene is TRBJ2-7, the V gene TRBV9; 9 nucleotides match TRBD1. The CDR3 is 14 amino acids. From germline, CDR1 is SGDLS and CDR2 YYNGEE. The junction had 1 base not matched to a gene; V was cut back by 0 bases and J by 3 bases. DNA of the CDR3: TGTGCCAGCAGCGTAGGGGGACAGGGCTACGAGCAGTACTTC. Residues: CASSVGGQGYEQYF.

V and J are TRBV27 and TRBJ2-2, with 7 bases matching TRBD2. Germline loops: CDR1 MNHEY, CDR2 SMNVEV (reference sequence). Trimming cost V 3 bases and J 5 bases; bases outside gene matches: 9. There are 16 residues in the CDR3. The CDR3 nucleotides read TGTGCCAGCAGTTTTTCCCTGGGAGGGAGAACCGGGGAGCTGTTTTTT. It specifies CASSFSLGGRTGELFF.

The CDR3 sequence is CASSDSTRVGLDEQFF. The CDR3 DNA is TGTGCCAGCAGTGACTCGACGAGGGTAGGGTTGGATGAGCAGTTCTTC. V usage is TRBV6-4 and J usage is TRBJ2-1, with D maybe TRBD2 (5 bases). Trimming cost V 0 bases and J 8 bases, with 17 bases left between them. Germline values: CDR1 MRHNA, CDR2 SNTAGT. The CDR3 runs to 16 residues.

The chain employs TRBV29-1 and TRBJ2-7, with D tentatively TRBD1 or TRBD2 (5 bases each). Germline CDR1 and CDR2: SQVTM and ANQGSEA. The CDR3 length is 14 residues. V lost 3 bases and J 1 base, leaving 13 bases between the germline ends. The CDR3 nucleotides are TGCAGCGTTGAGGGCAGGGACGAATCCTACGAGCAGTACTTC. Translated: CSVEGRDESYEQYF.

V is TRBV6-5 and J is TRBJ1-1; D remains ambiguous. The CDR3 covers 13 residues. The germline gives CDR1 MNHEY, CDR2 SVGAGI. Trimming took off 4 bases at V and 3 bases at J, with 9 bases between the two ends. In DNA form, the CDR3 reads TGTGCCAGCAGTTGGGGTTGGGACACTGAAGCTTTCTTT. The encoded protein is CASSWGWDTEAFF.

J is TRBJ2-2 and V is TRBV27, with D perhaps matching TRBD2 (7 bases). This CDR3 region has 18 residues. V shed 2 bases and J shed 4 bases, with 20 bases lying between them. Looked up from germline, CDR1 is MNHEY and CDR2 is SMNVEV (reference sequence). This CDR3 reads CASSLNYRGGATTGELFF. The CDR3 DNA is TGTGCCAGCAGTTTAAACTACCGAGGGGGGGCGACCACCGGGGAGCTGTTTTTT.

V and J are TRBV7-2 and TRBJ1-1; the D is unclear. There are 15 residues in the CDR3. Trimming stripped 8 bases from V and 3 bases from J, with 19 bases between. The V gene's germline CDR1 is SGHTA and CDR2 FQGNSA. The CDR3 sequence is CASCGPDTLYTEAFF. The DNA of the CDR3 is TGTGCCAGCTGCGGGCCCGACACTCTGTACACTGAAGCTTTCTTT.

The V gene is TRBV6-5, the J gene TRBJ2-5, with 8 positions matching TRBD2. V dropped 5 bases and J dropped 2; count of bases not matched to a gene: 1. This CDR3 comprises 13 residues. Germline CDR1 reads MNHEY; CDR2 reads SVGAGI. Written as DNA, the CDR3 is TGTGCCAGCAGTGGGACTAGACAAGAGACCCAGTACTTC. Translating gives CASSGTRQETQYF.

This chain joins TRBV4-3 and TRBJ2-1, with unresolved D. Germline V lookup: CDR1 LGHNA, CDR2 YSLEER. V gave up 1 base and J gave up 7 bases, with 14 bases separating them. The CDR3 loop spans 15 amino acids. CDR3 sequence reads: CASSQGLAQPNEQFF. CDR3 nucleotides: TGCGCCAGCAGCCAAGGCTTAGCACAGCCAAATGAGCAGTTCTTC.

This rearrangement joins TRBV28 to TRBJ2-3, with D perhaps TRBD2 (6 bases). The length of the CDR3 is 14 residues. V lost 2 bases, J lost 4 bases, and 10 bases lay in between. The germline V gene encodes CDR1 MDHEN and CDR2 SYDVKM. CDR3 region: CASSLLPGADTQYF. CDR3 nucleotide sequence: TGTGCCAGCAGTTTACTACCGGGGGCAGATACGCAGTATTTT.

The genes are TRBV2 and TRBJ1-1; no clear D gene. Trimming removed 6 bases from V and 0 bases from J, with 5 bases in between. This CDR3 has 12 amino acids. Germline V gene data show CDR1 as SNHLY and CDR2 as FYNNEI. The CDR3 region has the DNA TGTGCCAGCAGGAGGGTGAACACTGAAGCTTTCTTT. It specifies CASRRVNTEAFF.

V gene TRBV9 combines with J gene TRBJ2-4; 8 positions match TRBD1. CDR1 and CDR2 from the germline V gene are SGDLS and YYNGEE. With V trimmed by 3 bases and J by 8 bases, 13 bases remained unmatched. The CDR3 extends over 16 amino acids. CDR3 DNA: TGTGCCAGCAGCGATGGGAGGACAGGGAGGAGGGACATTCAGTACTTC. This sequence encodes CASSDGRTGRRDIQYF.

Notes on this clone: This sample includes further DNA sequences coding for the same CDR3. The V gene is TRBV27, the J gene TRBJ2-1; D gene uncertain. Deletions cut 7 bases from V and 4 bases from J, with 5 bases between. The CDR3 runs 11 residues. Germline CDR1 MNHEY, CDR2 SMNVEV (reference sequence). This chain's CDR3 is CASTLYNEQFF. Written as DNA, the CDR3 is TGTGCCAGCACCCTTTACAATGAGCAGTTCTTC.

This chain connects TRBV9 to TRBJ2-2, with D perhaps given as TRBD1 or TRBD2 (5 bases each). The germline V and J ends were trimmed by 4 bases and 0 bases, with 16 bases remaining between them. Germline CDR1 and CDR2: SGDLS and YYNGEE. The CDR3 extends over 17 amino acids. CDR3 nucleotides: TGTGCCAGCAGCCTAGAGGGGCGGTCCGCGAACACCGGGGAGCTGTTTTTT. It yields the protein CASSLEGRSANTGELFF.

V and J are TRBV4-1 and TRBJ1-1; D is unresolved. V gave up 4 bases and J gave up 1 base, with 13 bases separating them. Per germline, CDR1 MGHRA and CDR2 YSYEKL. This CDR3 has 15 residues. The CDR3 loop reads CASSLIDNPNTEAFF. The DNA for the CDR3 is TGCGCCAGCAGCCTTATCGACAACCCGAACACTGAAGCTTTCTTT.